These 4 T cell receptor beta chains share one sample of origin, sequenced in a study of T cells in Graves' hyperthyroidism and ophthalmopathy (dated by TCRdb to between 2019 and 2020). Library creation used multiplex PCR. The sequencing machine was an Illumina HiSeq 2000. The TCR beta CDR3 regions were amplified from RNA transcripts. For the first round of RT-PCR on the TCR CDR3, the HTBI primer set was used together with the Qiagen OneStep RT-PCR kit. The public reads were reprocessed in TCRdb via fastp at Q25 and MiXCR, keeping in-frame beta chains. When rows share a CDR3 protein, they turn into one entry using the most common DNA and genes. This sample has about 250,000 distinct CDR3 sequences in its table, and about 20% of those were observed once. In total, the top ten clones hold roughly 60% of the sample. Sequenced material: blood. The receptors here all came from a man under 40 with Graves' ophthalmopathy.

This clonotype was found many times. The V gene is TRBV2, the J gene TRBJ2-1, with a weak D call TRBD2 (5 bases). The CDR3 loop spans 14 amino acids. Germline assignment: CDR1 SNHLY and CDR2 FYNNEI. Trimming removed 0 bases at V and 6 bases at J, with 9 bases between. The CDR3 sequence: CASSEAGVLNEQFF. CDR3 DNA: TGTGCCAGCAGTGAAGCGGGAGTTCTCAATGAGCAGTTCTTC. Together with reference TRBV2 and TRBJ2-1, the CDR3 gives the full variable domain: EPEVTQTPSHQVTQMGQEVILRCVPISNHLYFYWYRQILGQKVEFLVSFYNNEISEKSEIFDDQFSVERPDGSNFTLKIRSTKLEDSAMYFCASSEAGVLNEQFFGPGTRLTVL.

The chain carries TRBV7-3 and TRBJ2-1, with TRBD2 matching over 14 bases. Trimming took 5 bases from V and 9 from J; bases not matched to a gene: 9. Germline V gene lookup returns CDR1 SGHTA and CDR2 FQGTGA. The length of the CDR3 is 16 residues. CDR3 amino acids: CASSPRLAGGLGEQFF. The CDR3 bases are TGTGCCAGCAGCCCCAGACTAGCGGGAGGGTTGGGTGAGCAGTTCTTC.

V is TRBV2 and J is TRBJ2-2; D uncertain. The germline V and J ends were trimmed by 7 bases and 2 bases, with 11 bases remaining between them. CDR3 length equals 14 residues. Germline CDR1 reads SNHLY; CDR2 reads FYNNEI. The CDR3 bases are TGTGCCAGCATGCGAGACACTAACACCGGGGAGCTGTTTTTT. This gives the protein CASMRDTNTGELFF.

The chain uses TRBV11-2 and TRBJ2-1; 9 nucleotides agree with TRBD1. Trimming removed 1 base from V and 7 bases from J; junction bases left unmatched: 8. The CDR3 has 16 residues. CDR1 is SGHAT, CDR2 FQNNGV, per germline. CDR3 amino acids: CASSLAIGTGRNEQFF. In DNA form, the CDR3 reads TGTGCCAGCAGCTTAGCGATCGGGACAGGGCGGAATGAGCAGTTCTTC. Full variable domain (remainder filled in from reference TRBV11-2 and TRBJ2-1): EAGVAQSPRYKIIEKRQSVAFWCNPISGHATLYWYQQILGQGPKLLIQFQNNGVVDDSQLPKDRFSAERLKGVDSTLKIQPAKLEDSAVYLCASSLAIGTGRNEQFFGPGTRLTVL.